The clone carrying this TCR beta chain was seen a single time. The source of the sample is a study of blood T cell repertoires in COVID-19. Looking at the study overall: From T cells, B-cell-depleted T cells, or PBMCs came the material, which was cDNA or gDNA.

Original methodology: Scientists estimated how many nucleated cells there were by amplifying reference gene primers. Sequenced by immunoSEQ multiplex PCR; TCRdb stores in-frame clones only, minus some. The V and J calls and the clone size are those of that table, but D and trimming were determined from the DNA. This sample has more than 50,000 clones; about 93% occur once, and the top ten carry about 16%. This CDR3 region has 16 residues. CDR1 MDHEN and CDR2 SYDVKM come from the germline V gene. The V gene end was trimmed by 5 bases and the J gene end by 2 bases; junction bases not matched to a gene: 10.

The TCR was taken from an elderly man with acute or convalescent COVID-19. Sequences were obtained from peripheral blood. V and J are TRBV28 and TRBJ2-7; 9 bases map to TRBD1. CDR3 in DNA: TGTGCCAGCAGTACGAATCCCGGGACAGGGACCTACGAGCAGTACTTC. Its translation: CASSTNPGTGTYEQYF.